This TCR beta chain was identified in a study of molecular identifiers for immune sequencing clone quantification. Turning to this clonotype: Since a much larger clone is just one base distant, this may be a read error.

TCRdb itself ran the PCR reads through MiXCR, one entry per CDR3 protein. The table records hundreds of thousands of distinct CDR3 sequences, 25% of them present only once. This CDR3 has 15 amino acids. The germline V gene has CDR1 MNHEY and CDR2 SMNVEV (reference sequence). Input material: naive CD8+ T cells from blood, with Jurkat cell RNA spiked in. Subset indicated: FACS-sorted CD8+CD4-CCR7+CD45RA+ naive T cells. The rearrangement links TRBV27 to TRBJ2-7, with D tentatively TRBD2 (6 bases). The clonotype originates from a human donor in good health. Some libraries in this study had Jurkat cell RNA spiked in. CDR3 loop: CASRPQGLSSYERYF. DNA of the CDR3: TGTGCCAGCAGACCGCAGGGACTCAGCTCCTACGAGCGGTACTTC.